This is a list of T cell receptor beta chains from one sample in a study of control samples from healthy donors and cancer patients. TCRdb's copy holds only in-frame clones and misses some; the assay was immunoSEQ multiplex PCR. This table holds fewer than 200,000 clones, 93% found once. The sample comprised blood. These receptors all come from a woman aged 60 to 75 in good health. The CDR3 runs from the conserved cysteine through the conserved F or W. The D gene is left open where the match is weak. Clone sizes are given selectively: once, few, many, or a class where the clone is expanded.

TRBV23-1	TRBJ1-3	NA	NA	CASSQISGNTIYF	TGCGCCAGCAGTCAAATTTCTGGAAACACCATATATTTT
TRBV6-6	TRBJ2-5	NA	NA	CASSPGVETQYF	TGTGCCAGCAGCCCGGGCGTGGAGACCCAGTACTTC
TRBV4-1	TRBJ1-1	NA	NA	CASSQDLYRNTEAFF	TGCGCCAGCAGCCAAGATCTTTACCGGAACACTGAAGCTTTCTTT
TRBV6-5	TRBJ1-6	NA	NA	CASSSGETPLHF	TGTGCCAGCAGTTCAGGGGAAACACCCCTCCACTTT
TRBV9	TRBJ1-6	few	TRBD1	CASSARQGGSPLHF	TGTGCCAGCAGCGCAAGGCAGGGGGGATCACCCCTCCACTTT
TRBV12-5	TRBJ1-5	NA	NA	CASGLAEASNQPQHF	TGTGCTAGTGGTTTGGCCGAGGCGAGCAATCAGCCCCAGCATTTT
TRBV9	TRBJ1-2	NA	TRBD1	CASSPRTGNYGYTF	TGTGCCAGCAGCCCACGGACAGGAAACTATGGCTACACCTTC
TRBV6-2/TRBV6-3	TRBJ1-5	NA	NA	CASSLEGRKANQPQHF	TGTGCCAGCAGTTTGGAAGGCAGGAAGGCCAATCAGCCCCAGCATTTT
TRBV11-2	TRBJ1-2	once	NA	CASSPAADYGYTF	TGTGCCAGCAGCCCCGCGGCCGACTATGGCTACACCTTC
TRBV7-8	TRBJ1-1	NA	NA	CASSFVQLNTEAFF	TGTGCCAGCAGCTTTGTACAGCTCAACACTGAAGCTTTCTTT
TRBV19	TRBJ2-1	NA	NA	CASTPRRRIVSSYNEQFF	TGTGCCAGTACCCCCAGGCGGCGGATAGTAAGCTCCTACAATGAGCAGTTCTTC
TRBV3-1/TRBV3-2	TRBJ1-3	NA	NA	CASSHYPSGNTIYF	TGTGCCAGCAGCCACTACCCTTCTGGAAACACCATATATTTT
TRBV30	TRBJ1-6	NA	NA	CAFSGTNNSPLHF	TGTGCCTTCTCAGGGACGAATAATTCACCCCTCCACTTT
TRBV18	TRBJ1-2	NA	TRBD1	CASSPVTPTGGFGYGYTF	TGTGCCAGCTCACCAGTAACTCCGACAGGGGGCTTCGGCTATGGCTACACCTTC
TRBV30	TRBJ1-5	once	NA	CAWSHNGESNQPQHF	TGTGCCTGGAGTCACAACGGCGAAAGCAATCAGCCCCAGCATTTT
TRBV30	TRBJ2-2	NA	TRBD1	CAWSVLWGQGARTGELFF	TGTGCCTGGAGTGTACTTTGGGGACAGGGGGCAAGAACCGGGGAGCTGTTTTTT
TRBV28	TRBJ2-7	NA	TRBD2	CASSLISGGYEQYF	TGTGCCAGCAGTTTAATATCGGGGGGCTACGAGCAGTACTTC
TRBV2	TRBJ1-2	NA	NA	CASRAEYGNYGYTF	TGTGCCAGCAGGGCCGAGTACGGTAACTATGGCTACACCTTC
TRBV28	TRBJ1-3	few	NA	CASRWSGSGNTIYF	TGTGCCAGCAGGTGGTCGGGCTCTGGAAACACCATATATTTT
TRBV7-8	TRBJ1-2	NA	NA	CASSLSIRDGYTF	TGTGCCAGCAGCTTATCCATAAGGGATGGCTACACCTTC
TRBV10-3	TRBJ1-4	NA	TRBD1	CAISESTGVNEKLFF	TGTGCCATCAGTGAGTCGACAGGGGTAAACGAAAAACTGTTTTTT
TRBV9	TRBJ2-1	NA	NA	CASSLEGGSSYNEQFF	TGTGCCAGCAGCCTGGAAGGGGGGAGCTCCTACAATGAGCAGTTCTTC
TRBV7-2	TRBJ2-7	NA	NA	CASSSTGSIAYEQYF	TGTGCCAGCAGTTCCACCGGGTCTATCGCCTACGAGCAGTACTTC
TRBV30	TRBJ1-4	NA	TRBD1	CAWSGGTGDNEKLFF	TGTGCCTGGAGTGGAGGGACAGGGGATAATGAAAAACTGTTTTTT
TRBV5-1	TRBJ1-2	NA	TRBD1	CASSGQGDYTF	TGCGCCAGCAGCGGACAGGGGGACTACACCTTC
TRBV10-3	TRBJ1-6	NA	NA	CAISEGVGSPLHF	TGTGCCATCAGTGAGGGGGTCGGTTCACCCCTCCACTTT
TRBV5-1	TRBJ1-3	once	NA	CASSLTGGNTIYF	TGCGCCAGCAGCTTGACGGGAGGAAACACCATATATTTT
TRBV2	TRBJ1-2	NA	NA	CASSVGGTGNYGYTF	TGTGCCAGCAGTGTCGGGGGTACAGGGAACTATGGCTACACCTTC
TRBV6-2/TRBV6-3	TRBJ1-6	NA	TRBD1	CASSYAPGTGGPYNSPLHF	TGTGCCAGCAGTTACGCCCCAGGGACAGGGGGGCCCTATAATTCACCCCTCCACTTT
TRBV10-3	TRBJ1-1	NA	TRBD1	CAISARQGENTEAFF	TGTGCCATCAGTGCTAGACAGGGGGAGAACACTGAAGCTTTCTTT
TRBV25-1	TRBJ1-5	NA	TRBD1	CASSPNQDREARNQPQHF	TGTGCCAGCAGTCCGAACCAGGACAGGGAGGCCCGCAATCAGCCCCAGCATTTT
TRBV4-3	TRBJ1-1	once	NA	CASSQVAGSGTEAFF	TGCGCCAGCAGCCAAGTCGCAGGGTCGGGAACTGAAGCTTTCTTT
TRBV24-1	TRBJ2-1	NA	NA	CATSRGPYNEQFF	TGTGCCACCAGCAGGGGCCCTTACAATGAGCAGTTCTTC
TRBV21-1	TRBJ1-2	NA	NA	CASSRDRAHNYGYTF	TGTGCCAGCAGCAGGGACAGGGCGCACAACTATGGCTACACCTTC
TRBV6-5	TRBJ2-7	NA	TRBD1	CASSFGQEYEQYF	TGTGCCAGTTCCTTCGGACAGGAATACGAGCAGTACTTC
TRBV24-1	TRBJ2-3	NA	NA	CATSAGAGVRSDTQYF	TGTGCCACCAGTGCTGGAGCAGGGGTGCGTTCGGATACGCAGTATTTT
TRBV6-5	TRBJ1-6	NA	TRBD1	CASSSPGQGNSPLHF	TGTGCCAGCAGTTCGCCGGGACAGGGAAATTCACCCCTCCACTTT
TRBV10-3	TRBJ1-1	NA	TRBD1	CAISEWGTGSEAFF	TGTGCCATCAGTGAGTGGGGGACAGGGTCTGAAGCTTTCTTT
TRBV11-2	TRBJ1-1	NA	NA	CASSLTEGRGRPEAFF	TGTGCCAGCAGCTTGACTGAGGGGCGGGGGAGGCCTGAAGCTTTCTTT
TRBV10-3	TRBJ2-2	NA	NA	CAHSSGGYTGELFF	TGTGCCCATTCGTCTGGGGGGTACACCGGGGAGCTGTTTTTT
TRBV6-5	TRBJ1-1	NA	NA	CASARDPGNTEAFF	TGTGCCAGCGCCAGGGACCCCGGGAACACTGAAGCTTTCTTT
TRBV6-2/TRBV6-3	TRBJ1-2	NA	NA	CASSDSDYGYTF	TGTGCCAGCAGCGACAGCGACTATGGCTACACCTTC
TRBV4-2	TRBJ2-1	NA	TRBD2	CASSQDPGLVINEQFF	TGTGCCAGCAGCCAAGATCCGGGACTAGTCATCAATGAGCAGTTCTTC
TRBV6-5	TRBJ1-3	NA	NA	CASSLGVGSGNTIYF	TGTGCCAGCAGCCTGGGGGTGGGCTCTGGAAACACCATATATTTT
TRBV5-6	TRBJ2-1	NA	NA	CASSLLQGGSNEQFF	TGTGCCAGCAGCTTGTTACAGGGAGGATCCAATGAGCAGTTCTTC
TRBV30	TRBJ2-1	NA	TRBD2	CAVRLATYNEQFF	TGTGCCGTAAGACTAGCTACCTACAATGAGCAGTTCTTC
TRBV2	TRBJ2-7	NA	NA	CASSAGVTPYEQYF	TGTGCCAGCTCCGCCGGGGTCACACCCTACGAGCAGTACTTC
TRBV7-9	TRBJ1-4	NA	TRBD1	CASSPMGQLNEKLFF	TGTGCCAGCAGCCCCATGGGACAGCTTAATGAAAAACTGTTTTTT
TRBV7-2	TRBJ1-2	NA	NA	CASSLGAGAPYGYTF	TGTGCCAGCAGCTTAGGGGCAGGGGCGCCCTATGGCTACACCTTC
TRBV19	TRBJ2-1	once	TRBD1	CASSPRQGEIYNEQFF	TGTGCCAGTAGTCCAAGACAGGGAGAAATCTACAATGAGCAGTTCTTC
TRBV19	TRBJ1-1	NA	NA	CASTRPGGVWAEAFF	TGTGCCAGTACCAGGCCCGGGGGAGTTTGGGCTGAAGCTTTCTTT
TRBV7-2	TRBJ2-7	NA	TRBD1	CASSSDRDLPYEQYF	TGTGCCAGCAGCTCGGACAGGGATCTACCGTACGAGCAGTACTTC
TRBV5-1	TRBJ2-7	NA	TRBD1	CASSLGGTGGSYEQYF	TGCGCCAGCAGCTTGGGGGGTACAGGGGGCTCCTACGAGCAGTACTTC
TRBV7-9	TRBJ1-5	NA	NA	CASSNDRLKGPQHF	TGTGCCAGCTCCAACGACAGGCTCAAGGGGCCCCAGCATTTT
TRBV10-3	TRBJ1-3	NA	NA	CAISEVESSGNTIYF	TGTGCCATCAGTGAGGTGGAGTCCTCTGGAAACACCATATATTTT
TRBV27	TRBJ2-5	NA	NA	CASSTGRMQETQYF	TGTGCCAGCAGTACAGGGCGTATGCAAGAGACCCAGTACTTC
TRBV7-2	TRBJ1-2	NA	TRBD1	CASSSNGQGVGYTF	TGTGCCAGCAGCTCCAACGGACAGGGGGTTGGCTACACCTTC